A selection of T cell receptor beta chains follows, all from one sample in a study of T cell responses to AZD1222 COVID-19 vaccine. Produced via immunoSEQ multiplex PCR; TCRdb's table is partial and in-frame only. The sample contains 130,000 or so clones, around 90% of which appear only once. Source: peripheral blood, taken 28 days after the second AZD1222 dose. All receptors come from an adult who received the AZD1222 COVID-19 vaccine. Each CDR3 is given with its conserved first and last residue. A D gene is named only where the DNA matches it firmly. Where a row states a size, it is once, few, many or the class of an expanded clone; other rows omit it.

TRBD1 NA TRBJ1-2 TRBV7-8 CASSFATGRLSTGYTF TGTGCCAGCAGCTTCGCGACAGGGCGCCTCTCAACTGGCTACACCTTC
TRBD2 NA TRBJ2-3 TRBV5-1 CASSLGPSGGATDTQYF TGCGCCAGCAGCTTGGGCCCTAGCGGGGGGGCCACAGATACGCAGTATTTT
NA once TRBJ1-6 TRBV6-5 CASSQTRDSPLHF TGTGCCAGCAGTCAAACACGGGATTCACCCCTCCACTTT
TRBD2 NA TRBJ2-1 TRBV7-2 CASSLESLAGLGEQFF TGTGCCAGCAGCTTAGAATCCCTAGCGGGATTAGGTGAGCAGTTCTTC
NA NA TRBJ1-1 TRBV6-2/TRBV6-3 CASSYSDTEAFF TGTGCCAGCAGTTACTCGGACACTGAAGCTTTCTTT
NA NA TRBJ2-2 TRBV5-5 CASSLYGVMNAGELFF TGTGCCAGCAGCTTGTATGGTGTGATGAACGCCGGGGAGCTGTTTTTT
NA NA TRBJ1-1 TRBV6-6 CASSYLPSVGHAEAFF TGTGCCAGCAGTTACTTACCGAGTGTCGGCCACGCAGAAGCTTTCTTT
NA NA TRBJ2-3 TRBV7-3 CASSLWSTDTQYF TGTGCCAGCAGCTTGTGGAGCACAGATACGCAGTATTTT
NA NA TRBJ1-1 TRBV7-8 CASSLSTGSEAFF TGTGCCAGCAGCTTAAGTACGGGCTCTGAAGCTTTCTTT
TRBD1 NA TRBJ2-7 TRBV11-3 CASSHGTGRSYEQYF TGTGCCAGCAGCCATGGGACAGGGCGATCCTACGAGCAGTACTTC
NA NA TRBJ2-3 TRBV19 CASSLGGAGDTQYF TGTGCCAGTAGCCTTGGAGGGGCCGGGGATACGCAGTATTTT
NA NA TRBJ2-2 TRBV7-9 CASSSDYGELFF TGTGCCAGCAGCTCGGATTACGGGGAGCTGTTTTTT
TRBD2 NA TRBJ2-1 TRBV5-1 CASSLPGLAGINEQFF TGCGCCAGCAGCTTGCCGGGACTAGCGGGGATCAATGAGCAGTTCTTC
TRBD2 few TRBJ2-1 TRBV5-4 CASSPRFGGSSNEQFF TGTGCCAGCAGCCCCCGGTTTGGCGGGAGTAGCAATGAGCAGTTCTTC
TRBD1 NA TRBJ1-4 TRBV5-8 CASSSRGGVGEKLFF TGTGCCAGCAGCTCCCGAGGGGGCGTGGGTGAAAAACTGTTTTTT
NA NA TRBJ1-1 TRBV4-1 CASSRGPEAFF TGCGCCAGCAGCCGGGGTCCTGAAGCTTTCTTT
NA NA TRBJ1-1 TRBV27 CASSLGGARSEAFF TGTGCCAGCAGTTTGGGGGGCGCGAGATCTGAAGCTTTCTTT
NA NA TRBJ2-1 TRBV7-8 CASSPLGDEQFF TGTGCCAGCAGCCCCCTCGGGGATGAGCAGTTCTTC
NA NA TRBJ1-6 TRBV24-1 CATSDPGGGSADQNSPLHF TGTGCCACCAGTGATCCGGGGGGGGGATCAGCGGACCAGAATTCCCCCCTCCACTTT
NA once TRBJ2-7 TRBV27 CASSFGSEQYF TGTGCCAGCAGTTTCGGCAGCGAGCAGTACTTC
TRBD1 NA TRBJ1-6 TRBV28 CASSFPRGTGSSPLHF TGTGCCAGCAGTTTCCCTAGGGGGACAGGGAGTTCACCCCTCCACTTT
TRBD1 NA TRBJ1-1 TRBV7-9 CASSQGDTVMNTEAFF TGTGCCAGCAGCCAGGGGGACACCGTCATGAACACTGAAGCTTTCTTT
TRBD1 NA TRBJ2-2 TRBV2 CASSAQGAGGELFF TGTGCCAGCAGTGCCCAGGGGGCGGGCGGGGAGCTGTTTTTT
NA NA TRBJ1-1 TRBV28 CASSFAGRGNTEAFF TGTGCCAGCAGTTTTGCGGGTAGGGGGAACACTGAAGCTTTCTTT
NA NA TRBJ1-2 TRBV2 CASSMGYGYTF TGTGCCAGCAGCATGGGCTATGGCTACACCTTC
NA NA TRBJ1-1 TRBV5-4 CASSWDQGTDTEAFF TGTGCCAGCAGCTGGGACCAGGGAACTGACACTGAAGCTTTCTTT
TRBD2 NA TRBJ2-1 TRBV19 CASSGLAGLTYNEQFF TGTGCCAGTTCAGGACTAGCGGGGCTAACCTACAATGAGCAGTTCTTC
TRBD2 NA TRBJ2-7 TRBV7-2 CASSLGLGGGYEQYF TGTGCCAGCAGCTTAGGGCTGGGCGGGGGTTACGAGCAGTACTTC
TRBD1 NA TRBJ1-2 TRBV4-3 CASSQDLPQGAGGYTF TGCGCCAGCAGCCAAGATCTACCCCAGGGGGCGGGTGGCTACACCTTC
NA NA TRBJ1-2 TRBV24-1 CATSDGGTLGYTF TGTGCCACCAGTGATGGAGGGACACTTGGCTACACCTTC
NA NA TRBJ1-6 TRBV11-2 CASSLTTGSEYHF TGTGCCAGCAGCTTAACCACAGGGTCCGAGTACCACTTT
TRBD1 NA TRBJ2-7 TRBV4-3 CASSYWGQGIYEQYF TGCGCCAGCAGTTATTGGGGACAGGGGATTTACGAGCAGTACTTC
TRBD1 NA TRBJ2-7 TRBV5-1 CASSRRNPGQGSYEQYF TGCGCCAGCAGCCGCAGAAATCCGGGACAGGGATCCTACGAGCAGTACTTC
TRBD1 NA TRBJ2-7 TRBV5-1 CASSFSGTGTYEQYF TGCGCCAGCAGCTTTTCCGGGACAGGGACCTACGAGCAGTACTTC
NA NA TRBJ2-1 TRBV2 CASKAETEFF TGTGCCAGCAAAGCGGAGACAGAATTCTTC
TRBD2 once TRBJ2-1 TRBV10-1 CASSVVGLESNEQFF TGCGCCAGCAGTGTGGTAGGACTAGAGAGCAATGAGCAGTTCTTC
NA once TRBJ1-4 TRBV6-2/TRBV6-3 CASSAPGRGVEKLFF TGTGCCAGCAGTGCCCCGGGACGGGGGGTGGAAAAACTGTTTTTT
NA NA TRBJ1-2 TRBV7-2 CASSLMGGVEGINTF TGTGCCAGCAGCCTAATGGGCGGTGTGGAGGGGATCAACACCTTC
TRBD2 NA TRBJ2-3 TRBV7-9 CASSLWASGADTQYF TGTGCCAGCAGCTTATGGGCTAGCGGGGCAGATACGCAGTATTTT
NA NA TRBJ2-5 TRBV7-9 CASSLIRRGMETQYF TGTGCCAGCAGCTTAATTAGGCGAGGGATGGAGACCCAGTACTTC
NA NA TRBJ2-3 TRBV9 CASSVEGLGTDTQYF TGTGCCAGCAGCGTAGAAGGGCTGGGGACAGATACGCAGTATTTT
NA NA TRBJ1-1 TRBV6-1 CASSEGRAQYPSGAFF TGTGCCAGCAGTGAAGGCCGGGCGCAATATCCTTCCGGAGCTTTCTTT
TRBD1 once TRBJ1-3 TRBV6-5 CASSYRGPGNTIYF TGTGCCAGCAGCTACAGGGGGCCGGGAAACACCATATATTTT
NA NA TRBJ2-7 TRBV27 CASSPWKTYEQYF TGTGCCAGCAGCCCCTGGAAGACCTACGAGCAGTACTTC
NA NA TRBJ1-4 TRBV2 CASSVLGKKLFF TGTGCCAGCAGTGTCCTGGGAAAAAAACTGTTTTTT
NA NA TRBJ2-2 TRBV4-3 CASSQDLSATGELFF TGCGCCAGCAGCCAAGATTTAAGCGCTACCGGGGAGCTGTTTTTT
NA NA TRBJ2-7 TRBV19 CASSPRLESYEQYF TGTGCCAGTAGTCCTCGTCTAGAGTCCTACGAGCAGTACTTC
NA once TRBJ1-2 TRBV2 CASSPSPGRVNYGYTF TGTGCCAGCAGCCCATCCCCGGGACGGGTTAACTATGGCTACACCTTC
TRBD2 NA TRBJ2-3 TRBV27 CASSLAGGEGTDTQYF TGTGCCAGCAGTTTGGCGGGGGGCGAGGGGACAGATACGCAGTATTTT
NA once TRBJ1-6 TRBV6-5 CAVRDLRGGNSPLHF TGTGCCGTCCGGGACCTCAGGGGAGGAAATTCACCCCTCCACTTT
TRBD2 NA TRBJ2-1 TRBV9 CASSDRGEGPNEQFF TGTGCCAGCAGCGATCGGGGGGAAGGACCCAATGAGCAGTTCTTC